The clone carrying this T cell receptor beta chain was detected only a few times. TCRdb fed the RT-PCR reads into MiXCR, producing one record per CDR3 protein. Of just over 300,000 distinct CDR3 sequences in the sample, just over 20% are singletons; the top ten hold roughly 10%. The source of the sample is a study of response to subunit inactivated influenza vaccine. V shed 1 base and J shed 8 bases, with 15 bases lying between them. The CDR3 totals 14 residues. The V gene's germline CDR1 is SGHNT and CDR2 YYREEE (reference sequence). The TCR sequence derives from a man between 45 and 75 years old who received an inactivated influenza vaccine. J is TRBJ1-2 and V is TRBV5-4; maybe TRBD1 (5 bases). Specimen: PBMCs from blood, collected 21 months after vaccination. CDR3 protein: CASSLRGPSSGYTF. As DNA, the CDR3 is TGTGCCAGCAGCTTGAGGGGTCCATCATCCGGCTACACCTTC.